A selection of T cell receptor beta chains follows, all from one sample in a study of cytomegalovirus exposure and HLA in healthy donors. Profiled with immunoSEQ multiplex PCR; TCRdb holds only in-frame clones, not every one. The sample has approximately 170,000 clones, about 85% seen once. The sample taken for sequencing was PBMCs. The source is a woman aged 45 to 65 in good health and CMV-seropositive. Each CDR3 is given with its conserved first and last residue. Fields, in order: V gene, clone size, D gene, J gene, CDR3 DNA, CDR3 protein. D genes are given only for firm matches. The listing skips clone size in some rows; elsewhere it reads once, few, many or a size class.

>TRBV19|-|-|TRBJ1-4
TGTGCCAGTAACGGAGGGTCTAATGAAAAACTGTTTTTT
CASNGGSNEKLFF
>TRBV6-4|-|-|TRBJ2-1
TGTGCCAGCAGTGACTCAAGGACTACTACCGATGAGCAGTTCTTC
CASSDSRTTTDEQFF
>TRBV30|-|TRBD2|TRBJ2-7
TGTGCCTGGAGTGTACAGGAGCGGGGGATCTACGAGCAGTACTTC
CAWSVQERGIYEQYF
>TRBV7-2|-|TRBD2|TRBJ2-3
TGTGCCAGCAGCCCGATCGGCGGGAGTGTAGATACGCAGTATTTT
CASSPIGGSVDTQYF
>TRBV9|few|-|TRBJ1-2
TGTGCCAGCAGCGTAGGCCAGACTAACTATGGCTACACCTTC
CASSVGQTNYGYTF
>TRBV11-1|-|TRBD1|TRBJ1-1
TGTGCCAGCAGCTTCGCGACAGGGGGGGGAACTGAAGCTTTCTTT
CASSFATGGGTEAFF
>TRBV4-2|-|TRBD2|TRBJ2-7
TGTGCCAGCAGCCAAGATCGGCTGACTAGCGGGGCCTCCTACGAGCAGTACTTC
CASSQDRLTSGASYEQYF
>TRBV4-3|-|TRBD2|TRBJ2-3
TGCGCCAGCAGCCAAGATTCGGGCCTAGCGGGAGGCATAGATACGCAGTATTTT
CASSQDSGLAGGIDTQYF
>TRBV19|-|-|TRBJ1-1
TGTGCCAGTACTAGCGACAGAGGCACTGAAGCTTTCTTT
CASTSDRGTEAFF
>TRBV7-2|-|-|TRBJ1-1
TGTGCCAGCGGCCGCCAGCGGAACACTGAAGCTTTCTTT
CASGRQRNTEAFF
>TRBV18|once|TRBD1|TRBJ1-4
TGTGCCAGCTCACCAACAGGGGGAGGGAGTGAAAAACTGTTTTTT
CASSPTGGGSEKLFF
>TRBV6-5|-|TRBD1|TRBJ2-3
TGTGCCAGCAGTTCACCGGGGACAGGCAGAGATACGCAGTATTTT
CASSSPGTGRDTQYF
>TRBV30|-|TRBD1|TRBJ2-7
TGTGCCTGGAGTGCTAAGTTGGGACAGGGTCACTTC
CAWSAKLGQGHF
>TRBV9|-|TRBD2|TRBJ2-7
TGTGCCAGCAGCGGTCTTAGCGGGCCAGTTTACGAGCAGTACTTC
CASSGLSGPVYEQYF
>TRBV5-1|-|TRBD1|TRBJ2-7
TGCGCCAGCATTGGGACAGGGGGCGCGGGAGAGCAGTACTTC
CASIGTGGAGEQYF
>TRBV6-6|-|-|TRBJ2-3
TGTGCCAGCAGCCTCCCTACAGGGCCGGCGGATACGCAGTATTTT
CASSLPTGPADTQYF
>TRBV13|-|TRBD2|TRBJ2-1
TGTGCCAGCAGCTTAAGGACTAGCGCCTACAATGAGCAGTTCTTC
CASSLRTSAYNEQFF
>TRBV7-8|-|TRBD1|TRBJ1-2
TGTGCCAGCAGCGCGACAGGGTCGGGGTATGGCTACACCTTC
CASSATGSGYGYTF
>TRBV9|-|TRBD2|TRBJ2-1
TGTGCCAGCAGCGCTTCGACTAGCGGGTACAATGAGCAGTTCTTC
CASSASTSGYNEQFF
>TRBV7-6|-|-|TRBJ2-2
TGTGCCAGCAGCCCTAGAGGCAGGGCGACCGGGGAGCTGTTTTTT
CASSPRGRATGELFF
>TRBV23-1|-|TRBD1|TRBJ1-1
TGCGCCAGCAGTCAATTGAACAGGGGGTTTAGGGTGAACACTGAAGCTTTCTTT
CASSQLNRGFRVNTEAFF
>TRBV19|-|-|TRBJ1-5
TGTGCCAGCCCAATTAGGGGTTATAGTCAGCCCCAGCATTTT
CASPIRGYSQPQHF
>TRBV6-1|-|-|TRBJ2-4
TGTGCCAGCAACTCCCCAGGGTCCCCGAAAAACATTCAGTACTTC
CASNSPGSPKNIQYF
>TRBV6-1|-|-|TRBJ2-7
TGTGCCAGCAGCCGGACATTAGGGGGTTACGAGCAGTACTTC
CASSRTLGGYEQYF
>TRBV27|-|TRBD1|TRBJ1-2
TGTGCCAGCAGTCTCTTACAGGGGGGGGGCTACACCTTC
CASSLLQGGGYTF
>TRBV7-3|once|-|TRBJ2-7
TGTGCCAGCAGCTGGAAGAGGATTTCGGGGTCCTACGAGCAGTACTTC
CASSWKRISGSYEQYF
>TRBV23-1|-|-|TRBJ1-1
TGCGCTAAGTCACGGGATACTGAAGCTTTCTTT
CAKSRDTEAFF
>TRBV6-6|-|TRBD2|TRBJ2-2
TGTGCCAGCACCCAGTCAGGCAGCGGGGCCGGGGAGCTGTTTTTT
CASTQSGSGAGELFF